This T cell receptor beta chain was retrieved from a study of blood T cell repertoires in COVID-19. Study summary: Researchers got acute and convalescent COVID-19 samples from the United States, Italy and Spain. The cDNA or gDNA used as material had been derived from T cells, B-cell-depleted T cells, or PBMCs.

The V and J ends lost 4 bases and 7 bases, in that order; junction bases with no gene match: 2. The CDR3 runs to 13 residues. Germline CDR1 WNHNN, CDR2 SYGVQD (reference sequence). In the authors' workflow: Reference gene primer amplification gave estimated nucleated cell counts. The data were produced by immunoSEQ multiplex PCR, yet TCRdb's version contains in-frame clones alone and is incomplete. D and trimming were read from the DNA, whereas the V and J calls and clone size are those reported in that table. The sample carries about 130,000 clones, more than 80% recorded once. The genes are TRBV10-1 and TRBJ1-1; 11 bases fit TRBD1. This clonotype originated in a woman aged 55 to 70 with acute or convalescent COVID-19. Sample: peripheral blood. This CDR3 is CASSAGQGDEAFF. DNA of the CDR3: TGCGCCAGCAGTGCGGGACAGGGGGATGAAGCTTTCTTT.